The T cell receptor (beta chain) under discussion was sequenced for a study of T cells in pancreatic ductal adenocarcinoma. Data came from immunoSEQ multiplex PCR; TCRdb stores just in-frame clones and leaves some out. The sample yields over 90,000 clones, 90% to 95% seen once. Selected pancreatic ductal adenocarcinoma patients had undergone surgery without neoadjuvant therapy. The sample taken for sequencing was PBMCs. This TCR derives from a human donor with pancreatic ductal adenocarcinoma.

The CDR3 protein is CASSLTLYLLAGPGETQYF. The CDR3 DNA follows: TGTGCCAGCTCCCTCACCCTCTATCTGTTAGCGGGCCCAGGGGAGACCCAGTACTTC. The chain has TRBV19 and TRBJ2-5; 7 bases agree with TRBD2. Germline values: CDR1 LNHDA, CDR2 SQIVND (reference sequence). V was clipped by 9 bases and J by 5 bases; unmatched bases: 27. This CDR3 contains 19 residues.